This T cell receptor (beta chain) was profiled in a study of T cells in Graves' hyperthyroidism and ophthalmopathy. Germline CDR1 reads SQVTM; CDR2 reads ANQGSEA. The CDR3 consists of 13 residues. V lost 7 bases and J lost 7; bases outside the gene matches: 5. It was RNA transcripts that yielded the amplified TCR beta CDR3 regions. The HTBI primer set was used in a first-round RT-PCR of the TCR CDR3. TCRdb itself ran the multiplex PCR reads through MiXCR, one entry per CDR3 protein. The table includes approximately 40,000 distinct CDR3 sequences, around half detected once. By sample fraction, this clonotype is medium-sized.

V and J are TRBV29-1 and TRBJ1-5, with TRBD1 matching 12 bases. The sequencing input was blood. This TCR came from a man aged 40-55 years with Graves' ophthalmopathy. The DNA for the CDR3 is TGCAGCGCTACCGGGACAGGGGGCCAGCCCCAGCATTTT. Its protein is CSATGTGGQPQHF.